This is a list of T cell receptor beta chains from one sample in a study of metastatic and nonmetastatic thyroid tumors. TCRdb re-called the PCR reads via MiXCR. The table has more than 90,000 clones, 10% to 15% seen once; the top ten hold about 11%. Material: blood. These receptors originate from a female donor with papillary thyroid cancer or a benign thyroid nodule (not recorded which). Some clones in this sample may be carry-over from other donors' samples. Both conserved end residues are part of each CDR3. The D gene is left open where the match is weak. Clone size, where shown, is once, few, many, or a class for clones that have expanded.

j_call d_call clone_size v_call cdr3_aa cdr3_nt
TRBJ2-1 . many TRBV14 CASSQEGLFPYNEQFF TGTGCCAGCAGCCAAGAGGGACTCTTCCCCTACAATGAGCAGTTCTTC
TRBJ2-2 . many TRBV7-9 CASSLADGELFF TGTGCCAGCAGCTTAGCCGACGGGGAGCTGTTTTTT
TRBJ2-6 . many TRBV10-1 CASSQNSSPRSGANVLTF TGCGCCAGCAGCCAAAACAGTTCTCCCCGCTCTGGGGCCAACGTCCTGACTTTC
TRBJ2-7 . many TRBV12-3/TRBV12-4 CASSLGGSRTGREQYF TGTGCCAGCTCCCTCGGGGGGTCAAGGACAGGGCGGGAGCAGTACTTC
TRBJ2-5 . . TRBV19 CASTPRGPVSQETQYF TGTGCCAGTACTCCCAGAGGGCCGGTTTCTCAAGAGACCCAGTACTTC
TRBJ2-3 TRBD2 many TRBV20-1 CSARSWGPGLAGDTQYF TGCAGTGCTAGAAGTTGGGGCCCGGGACTAGCGGGAGATACGCAGTATTTT
TRBJ2-1 TRBD2 many TRBV3-1 CASSQDPGLAGVSYNEQFF TGTGCCAGCAGCCAAGATCCGGGACTAGCGGGAGTCTCCTACAATGAGCAGTTCTTC
TRBJ1-5 . many TRBV7-2 CASSRTPGGNQPQHF TGTGCCAGCAGCCGGACCCCTGGGGGCAATCAGCCCCAGCATTTT
TRBJ2-3 . many TRBV9 CASSVDPQAGQYF TGTGCCAGCAGCGTAGATCCCCAGGCGGGGCAGTATTTT
TRBJ2-5 . many TRBV28 CASGLHRVQETQYF TGTGCCAGCGGATTACACAGGGTCCAAGAGACCCAGTACTTC
TRBJ2-1 . many TRBV5-5 CASSIDLRAYNEQFF TGTGCCAGCAGCATAGATCTTCGCGCCTACAATGAGCAGTTCTTC
TRBJ1-1 . many TRBV30 CAWSVTPGGEAFF TGTGCCTGGAGTGTAACCCCGGGTGGGGAAGCTTTCTTT
TRBJ2-1 . many TRBV7-2 CASSLSNEQFF TGTGCCAGCAGCTTAAGCAATGAGCAGTTCTTC
TRBJ2-5 . many TRBV14 CASSQKLQETQYF TGTGCCAGCAGCCAAAAGCTTCAAGAGACCCAGTACTTC
TRBJ2-7 . many TRBV3-1 CASSQAGRGVDEQYF TGTGCCAGCAGCCAAGCCGGACGGGGAGTCGACGAGCAGTACTTC
TRBJ1-4 TRBD1 many TRBV2 CASSGVGTVMEKLFF TGTGCCAGCAGTGGGGTCGGGACAGTTATGGAAAAACTGTTTTTT
TRBJ2-1 . many TRBV20-1 CSARGGLVLLDEQFF TGCAGTGCTAGAGGGGGACTGGTCCTTTTAGATGAGCAGTTCTTC
TRBJ2-7 TRBD1 few TRBV5-4 CASSSPRDSDYEQYF TGTGCCAGCAGCTCACCCCGGGACAGTGACTACGAGCAGTACTTC
TRBJ1-1 . many TRBV5-6 CASSSDPVWTEAFF TGTGCCAGCAGCTCTGACCCAGTCTGGACTGAAGCTTTCTTT
TRBJ2-7 . . TRBV11-3 CASGGQYEQYF TGTGCCAGCGGAGGTCAATACGAGCAGTACTTC
TRBJ1-1 . many TRBV5-6 CASSFGASEAFF TGTGCCAGCAGCTTTGGAGCGTCTGAAGCTTTCTTT
TRBJ2-7 . . TRBV6-2/TRBV6-3 CASLSAETTGEQYF TGTGCCAGCTTGTCGGCTGAGACGACTGGGGAGCAGTACTTC
TRBJ2-3 TRBD1 many TRBV5-4 CASSLGGSGQGVRDTQYF TGTGCCAGCAGCTTGGGGGGTTCGGGACAGGGGGTTAGAGATACGCAGTATTTT
TRBJ2-1 . . TRBV7-2 CASSLAGVNYNEQFF TGTGCCAGCAGCTTAGCAGGGGTTAACTACAATGAGCAGTTCTTC
TRBJ2-1 . many TRBV28 CASRDGSYNEQFF TGTGCCAGCAGGGATGGCTCCTACAATGAGCAGTTCTTC
TRBJ2-2 TRBD1 many TRBV19 CASSSRDRITGELFF TGTGCCAGTAGTTCCCGGGACAGGATCACCGGGGAGCTGTTTTTT
TRBJ2-5 . few TRBV11-1 CASSPRRGEIKTQYF TGTGCCAGCAGCCCTAGAAGGGGAGAGATAAAGACCCAGTACTTC